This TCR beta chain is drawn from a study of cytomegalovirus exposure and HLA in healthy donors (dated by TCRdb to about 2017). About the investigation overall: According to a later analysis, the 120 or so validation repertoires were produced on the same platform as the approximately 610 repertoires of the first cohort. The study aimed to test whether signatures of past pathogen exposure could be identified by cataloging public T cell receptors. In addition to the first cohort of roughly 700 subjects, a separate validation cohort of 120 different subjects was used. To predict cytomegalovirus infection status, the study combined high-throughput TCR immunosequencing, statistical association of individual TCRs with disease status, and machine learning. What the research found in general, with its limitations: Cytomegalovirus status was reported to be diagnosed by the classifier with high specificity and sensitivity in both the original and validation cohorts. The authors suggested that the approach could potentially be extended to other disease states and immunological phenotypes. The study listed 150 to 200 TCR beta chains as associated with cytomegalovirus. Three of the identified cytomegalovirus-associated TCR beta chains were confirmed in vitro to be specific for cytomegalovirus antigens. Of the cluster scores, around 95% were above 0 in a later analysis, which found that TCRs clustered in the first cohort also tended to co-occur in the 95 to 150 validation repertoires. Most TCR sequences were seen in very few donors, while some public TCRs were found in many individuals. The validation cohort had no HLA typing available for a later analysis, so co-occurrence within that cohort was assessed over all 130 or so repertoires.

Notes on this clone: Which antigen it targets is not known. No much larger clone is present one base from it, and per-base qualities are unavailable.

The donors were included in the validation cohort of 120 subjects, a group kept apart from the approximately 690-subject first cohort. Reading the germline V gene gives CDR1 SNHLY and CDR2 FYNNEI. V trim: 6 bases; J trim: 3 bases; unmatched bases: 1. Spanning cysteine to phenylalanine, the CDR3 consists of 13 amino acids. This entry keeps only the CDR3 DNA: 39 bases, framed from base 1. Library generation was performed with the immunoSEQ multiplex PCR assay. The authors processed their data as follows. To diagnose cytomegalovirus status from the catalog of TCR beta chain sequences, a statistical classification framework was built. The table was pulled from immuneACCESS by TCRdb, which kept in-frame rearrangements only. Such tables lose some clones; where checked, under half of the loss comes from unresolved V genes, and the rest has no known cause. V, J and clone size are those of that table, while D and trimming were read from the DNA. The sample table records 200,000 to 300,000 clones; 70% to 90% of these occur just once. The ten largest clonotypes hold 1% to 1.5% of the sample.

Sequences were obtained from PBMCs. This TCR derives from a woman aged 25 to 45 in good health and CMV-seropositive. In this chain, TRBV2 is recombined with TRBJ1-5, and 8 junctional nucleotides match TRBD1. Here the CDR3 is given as CASRTGANQPQHF. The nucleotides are TGTGCCAGCAGGACAGGGGCCAATCAGCCCCAGCATTTT.